This T cell receptor (beta chain) was identified during a study of T cell responses to AZD1222 COVID-19 vaccine. Whole-study findings and limits: Spike-specific TCR breadth and depth went up after people got two AZD1222 doses. Sampling captured repertoires only after the peak T cell response. There were vaccine-associated CD4 TCRs across spike, dominant at 160-218 and 743-854.

Libraries were prepared by immunoSEQ multiplex PCR; TCRdb keeps only in-frame clonotypes and omits some of them. Of 120,000 or so clones in the sample, around 92% are singletons; the top ten hold 1.1%. The germline CDR1 and CDR2 sequences are MGHRA and YSYEKL. CDR3 length: 14 amino acids. V lost 0 bases and J 4 bases, leaving 8 bases between the germline ends. Regarding this clone: What it recognizes is unknown.

The chain couples TRBV4-1 to TRBJ2-3; perhaps TRBD2 as D (6 bases). The material sequenced was peripheral blood, taken on day 0 of AZD1222 vaccination. This receptor was identified in an adult in good health. CDR3 protein: CASSQELAADTQYF. DNA for the CDR3: TGCGCCAGCAGCCAAGAACTAGCAGCAGATACGCAGTATTTT.